The 30 T cell receptor beta chains given below trace back to one sample, sequenced in a study of blood T cell repertoires in COVID-19. Method: immunoSEQ multiplex PCR; TCRdb's copy keeps in-frame clones and lacks some. The sample comprises 95,000 to 120,000 clones, about two thirds of which are singletons, and less than 2% rests with the top ten. Sequencing used peripheral blood. These receptors came from a middle-aged woman with acute or convalescent COVID-19.

The chain is built from TRBV2 and TRBJ2-5; 8 positions agree with TRBD2. The CDR3 covers 13 residues. From germline, CDR1 is SNHLY and CDR2 FYNNEI. Trimming cost V 5 bases and J 4 bases; bases outside gene matches: 3. The CDR3: CASSMTSVETQYF. The CDR3 DNA is TGTGCCAGCAGTATGACTAGCGTAGAGACCCAGTACTTC.

This sequence joins TRBV6-2 or TRBV6-3 and TRBJ2-5; the D gene is possibly TRBD2 (6 bases). CDR3 length equals 13 residues. V lost 5 bases and J 5 bases, leaving 12 bases between the germline ends. CDR1 is MNHEY and CDR2 is SVGEGT in the germline V gene. The CDR3: CASSVWGEETQYF. The DNA for the CDR3 is TGTGCCAGCAGTGTCTGGGGGGAGGAGACCCAGTACTTC.

This clone was found once. V usage is TRBV7-2 and J usage is TRBJ2-5; D perhaps matches TRBD1 (6 bases). Trimming removed 6 bases from V and 5 bases from J, with 10 bases in between. CDR3 length: 12 amino acids. The germline gives CDR1 SGHTA, CDR2 FQGNSA. The CDR3 spells CASRDRGETQYF. DNA for the CDR3: TGTGCCAGCAGGGATAGGGGGGAGACCCAGTACTTC.

The chain couples TRBV6-5 to TRBJ1-4; 9 nucleotides align to TRBD1. The germline CDR1 and CDR2 sequences are MNHEY and SVGAGI. The CDR3 is 13 amino acids. With 6 bases clipped from V and 8 bases from J, the junction kept 4 bases outside the gene matches. This chain's CDR3 is CASSRGTGEKLFF. For the CDR3, the DNA is TGTGCCAGCAGCCGTGGGACAGGGGAAAAACTGTTTTTT.

V gene TRBV30 combines with J gene TRBJ1-6; D call uncertain. The CDR3 totals 11 residues. CDR1 GTSNPN and CDR2 SVGIG come from the germline V gene (reference sequence). The V gene lost 5 bases and the J gene lost 7 bases, with 6 bases spanning the gap. CDR3 DNA sequence: TGTGCCTGGGGGGAGAATTCACCCCTCCACTTT. Encoded protein: CAWGENSPLHF.

V is TRBV5-4 and J is TRBJ2-1, with 9 nucleotides matching TRBD2. With 4 bases clipped from V and 3 bases from J, the junction kept 5 bases outside the gene matches. Germline V CDR1 and CDR2: SGHNT, YYREEE (reference sequence). CDR3 length: 15 residues. The DNA of the CDR3 is TGTGCCAGCAGCACCTCTAGCGGGGTCTACAATGAGCAGTTCTTC. Protein: CASSTSSGVYNEQFF. Together with reference TRBV5-4 and TRBJ2-1, the CDR3 gives the full variable domain: ETGVTQSPTHLIKTRGQQVTLRCSSQSGHNTVSWYQQALGQGPQFIFQYYREEENGRGNFPPRFSGLQFPNYSSELNVNALELDDSALYLCASSTSSGVYNEQFFGPGTRLTVL.

This clone has ten or more counts. The CDR3 DNA reads as TGTGCCAGCAGTTACGGGACTCCTTCCCTGTTTTTT. Protein product: CASSYGTPSLFF. This rearrangement joins TRBV6-2 or TRBV6-3 to TRBJ1-4, with D tentatively TRBD1 (5 bases). The V end lost 2 bases, the J end lost 14 bases, and 12 bases lay between the germline ends. The CDR3 covers 12 residues. Germline CDR1 is MNHEY and CDR2 is SVGEGT.

V gene TRBV3-1 (or the pseudogene TRBV3-2) combines with J gene TRBJ2-7; 8 bases line up with TRBD1. V dropped 4 bases and J dropped 3; count of bases not matched to a gene: 2. The germline V gene encodes CDR1 LGHDT and CDR2 YNNKEL (reference sequence). This CDR3 comprises 13 residues. This chain's CDR3 is CASSRQGFYEQYF. DNA for the CDR3: TGTGCCAGCAGCCGACAGGGGTTCTACGAGCAGTACTTC.

The chain has TRBV19 and TRBJ2-3; 10 bases are a match to TRBD2. CDR1 is LNHDA, CDR2 SQIVND, per germline (reference sequence). The J segment lost 2 bases and the V segment lost 6 bases, leaving 5 bases of the junction unmatched. This CDR3 contains 15 residues. For the CDR3, the DNA is TGTGCCAGTAGCAGCAGCGGGGGGGACACAGATACGCAGTATTTT. Residues: CASSSSGGDTDTQYF.

The genes are TRBV18 and TRBJ2-1; D is unclear. Per germline, CDR1 KGHSH and CDR2 LQKENI. This CDR3 has 17 residues. The V end lost 2 bases, the J end lost 2 bases, and 16 bases lay between the germline ends. In DNA form, the CDR3 reads TGTGCCAGCTCACCATATATGCGGCAGCAGACCTACAATGAGCAGTTCTTC. Protein product: CASSPYMRQQTYNEQFF.

This clone was seen repeatedly, ten times or more. The rearrangement joins TRBV7-9 to TRBJ2-7; 7 nucleotides line up with TRBD1. V was pared by 4 bases and J by 1 base, with 7 bases of the junction left unmatched. The CDR3 totals 15 residues. The germline gives CDR1 SEHNR, CDR2 FQNEAQ (reference sequence). This CDR3 is CASSSTRDRSYEQYF. CDR3 DNA sequence: TGTGCCAGCAGCTCAACCCGGGACAGATCCTACGAGCAGTACTTC. The variable domain in full, completed from reference TRBV7-9 and TRBJ2-7, reads DTGVSQNPRHKITKRGQNVTFRCDPISEHNRLYWYRQTLGQGPEFLTYFQNEAQLEKSRLLSDRFSAERPKGSFSTLEIQRTEQGDSAMYLCASSSTRDRSYEQYFGPGTRLTVT.

The chain combines TRBV11-2 with TRBJ2-1, with D perhaps matching TRBD2 (6 bases). Trimming removed 7 bases at V and 3 bases at J, with 10 bases between. The CDR3 runs to 13 residues. Germline V gene data show CDR1 as SGHAT and CDR2 as FQNNGV. CDR3 protein: CASNFGGYNEQFF. Here the CDR3 DNA reads TGTGCCAGCAATTTCGGGGGCTACAATGAGCAGTTCTTC.

V usage is TRBV10-3 and J usage is TRBJ2-5, with D tentatively TRBD2 (5 bases). The CDR3 length is 15 residues. Germline V CDR1 and CDR2: ENHRY, SYGVKD. V lost 4 bases to trimming and J lost 5 bases, with 17 bases between them. The chain's CDR3 is CAISARLGGWETQYF. The DNA for the CDR3 is TGTGCCATCAGTGCGCGGCTAGGAGGTTGGGAGACCCAGTACTTC.

The V gene is TRBV7-2, the J gene TRBJ2-1; TRBD2 aligns across 8 bases. Germline V gives CDR1 SGHTA, CDR2 FQGNSA. The junction had 4 bases not matched to a gene; V was cut back by 5 bases and J by 4 bases. This CDR3 is built from 14 residues. For the CDR3, the DNA is TGTGCCAGCAGCCCGGGGGGGCGGTACAATGAGCAGTTCTTC. This encodes CASSPGGRYNEQFF.

This chain links TRBV25-1 with TRBJ2-5; the D gene is possibly TRBD2 (5 bases). Germline V gene sequence: CDR1 MGHDK, CDR2 SYGVNS. V lost 4 bases and J 4 bases, leaving 22 bases between the germline ends. The CDR3 runs to 17 residues. The DNA for the CDR3 is TGTGCCAGCAGTGGGGCGTGGGAGCGTGGTAAGCGAGAGACCCAGTACTTC. It is translated as CASSGAWERGKRETQYF.

The genes are TRBV5-1 and TRBJ2-2; D is ambiguous. The CDR3 loop spans 16 amino acids. The germline V gene has CDR1 SGHRS and CDR2 YFSETQ. V was trimmed by 6 bases and J by 4 bases, leaving 19 bases between them. This CDR3 reads CASTGLHGEFTGELFF. CDR3 sequence (DNA): TGCGCCAGCACCGGCCTCCATGGAGAGTTCACCGGGGAGCTGTTTTTT.

The gene calls are TRBV19 and TRBJ2-4, with 8 nucleotides matching TRBD1. The V and J ends lost 7 bases and 4 bases, in that order; junction bases with no gene match: 3. Looked up from germline, CDR1 is LNHDA and CDR2 is SQIVND (reference sequence). The CDR3 totals 13 residues. CDR3 in DNA: TGTGCCAGTATTGGGACAGGAAAAAACATTCAGTACTTC. The encoded protein is CASIGTGKNIQYF.

This clone appeared once. This chain uses TRBV19 with TRBJ2-5; no firm D call. CDR3 length: 13 residues. V was cut by 3 bases and J by 5 bases, with 10 bases left in between. From germline, CDR1 is LNHDA and CDR2 SQIVND (reference sequence). In DNA form, the CDR3 reads TGTGCCAGTAGTATCTCAGTCCCGGAGACCCAGTACTTC. Protein product: CASSISVPETQYF.

V usage is TRBV29-1 and J usage is TRBJ1-3; a weak D match, TRBD1 (5 bases). Germline CDR1 reads SQVTM; CDR2 reads ANQGSEA. This CDR3 contains 15 residues. The CDR3 DNA sequence: TGCAGATCGCTTATCAGGGATCTCGCTGGAAACACCATATATTTT. Translating gives CRSLIRDLAGNTIYF.

This clone showed up many times. V usage is TRBV28 and J usage is TRBJ2-3; 8 nucleotides match TRBD2. In germline, CDR1 is MDHEN, CDR2 SYDVKM. The CDR3 contains 16 residues. The V gene end was trimmed by 5 bases and the J gene end by 2 bases; junction bases not matched to a gene: 9. The chain's CDR3 is CASSPAGGAATDTQYF. Here the CDR3 DNA reads TGTGCCAGCAGTCCCGCCGGGGGGGCAGCCACAGATACGCAGTATTTT.

This chain uses TRBV18 with TRBJ2-7; perhaps TRBD1 as D (6 bases). The length of the CDR3 is 14 residues. V was shortened by 3 bases and J by 3 bases, with 12 bases between the two germline ends. CDR1 and CDR2 (germline): KGHSH, LQKENI. CDR3 coding DNA: TGTGCCAGCTCACCCACACAGGGCTACTACGAGCAGTACTTC. Its translation is CASSPTQGYYEQYF.

This chain links TRBV6-5 with TRBJ2-7, with 13 nucleotides matching TRBD2. J lost 5 bases, V lost 4 bases, and 5 bases had no gene match. The V gene's germline CDR1 is MNHEY and CDR2 SVGAGI. CDR3 length: 15 amino acids. CDR3 region: CASSSLAGGSHEQYF. CDR3 sequence (DNA): TGTGCCAGCAGTTCACTAGCGGGGGGGTCCCACGAGCAGTACTTC.

The chain joins TRBV5-4 to TRBJ1-5, with 9 nucleotides matching TRBD1. Germline V gene lookup returns CDR1 SGHNT and CDR2 YYREEE (reference sequence). After removal of 4 bases from V and 7 bases from J, the junction contained 3 bases not matched to a gene. This CDR3 is built from 13 residues. Here the CDR3 DNA reads TGTGCCAGCAGCCCGGGGACAGGGCAGCCCCAGCATTTT. Its translation is CASSPGTGQPQHF.

The chain joins TRBV27 to TRBJ1-1; 8 bases fit TRBD1. The V gene end was trimmed by 3 bases and the J gene end by 7 bases; junction bases not matched to a gene: 7. CDR1 and CDR2 from the germline V gene are MNHEY and SMNVEV (reference sequence). CDR3 length: 14 residues. The CDR3 DNA reads as TGTGCCAGCAGTTTCTTAGGACAGGGAATTGAAGCTTTCTTT. Its protein is CASSFLGQGIEAFF.

V gene TRBV18 combines with J gene TRBJ2-7, with D maybe TRBD2 (6 bases). The germline CDR1 and CDR2 sequences are KGHSH and LQKENI. V was pared by 4 bases and J by 7 bases, with 17 bases between. There are 14 residues in the CDR3. Written as DNA, the CDR3 is TGTGCCAGCTCACTTCCGGGGAGGACCGGGGAGCAGTACTTC. Amino acids: CASSLPGRTGEQYF.

This clone has only one observation. This rearrangement joins TRBV19 to TRBJ1-2; 7 positions agree with TRBD1. With V trimmed by 7 bases and J by 4 bases, 0 bases remained unmatched. The germline gives CDR1 LNHDA, CDR2 SQIVND (reference sequence). This CDR3 is built from 11 residues. CDR3 loop: CASNRGYGYTF. CDR3 sequence (DNA): TGTGCCAGTAACAGGGGCTATGGCTACACCTTC.

V is TRBV9 and J is TRBJ2-3; weak D call: TRBD2 (6 bases). Trimming cost V 0 bases and J 2 bases, with 13 bases left between them. This CDR3 contains 16 residues. The V gene's germline CDR1 is SGDLS and CDR2 YYNGEE. The CDR3 reads CASSVGGGRNTDTQYF. The CDR3 coding sequence is TGTGCCAGCAGCGTAGGTGGGGGGAGGAACACAGATACGCAGTATTTT.

This chain joins TRBV5-1 and TRBJ1-4, with 9 bases that match TRBD1. J was trimmed by 10 bases and V by 4 bases; bases with no gene match: 11. The CDR3 has 15 amino acids. From germline, CDR1 is SGHRS and CDR2 YFSETQ. In DNA form, the CDR3 reads TGCGCCAGCAGCCTCGGGACAGGGCGGATGGGAAAACTGTTTTTT. Translating it yields CASSLGTGRMGKLFF. The variable domain in full, with the rest retrieved from reference TRBV5-1 and TRBJ1-4, is KAGVTQTPRYLIKTRGQQVTLSCSPISGHRSVSWYQQTPGQGLQFLFEYFSETQRNKGNFPGRFSGRQFSNSRSEMNVSTLELGDSALYLCASSLGTGRMGKLFFGSGTQLSVL.

The chain combines TRBV18 with TRBJ2-6; 8 bases are shared with TRBD1. Germline CDR1 and CDR2: KGHSH and LQKENI. The ends lost 1 base at V and 1 base at J; junction bases unmatched: 9. The CDR3 length is 19 residues. The CDR3 DNA is TGTGCCAGCTCACCACGGGGGACAGGCTTCTTGTCTGGGGCCAACGTCCTGACTTTC. It translates to CASSPRGTGFLSGANVLTF.

In its sample, this clone was seen a few times. Within the sample, other DNA sequences also encode this same CDR3. This chain links TRBV7-6 with TRBJ2-5; D is ambiguous. Trimming stripped 5 bases from V and 1 base from J, with 5 bases between. CDR1 is SGHVS, CDR2 FNYEAQ, per germline. The CDR3 sequence is 12 residues long. The DNA for the CDR3 is TGTGCCAGCAGCCTCTTCCAAGAGACCCAGTACTTC. Translating it yields CASSLFQETQYF.